One sample yielded the 14 T cell receptor beta chains listed below, sequenced in a study of tumor-infiltrating lymphocytes in primary liver carcinoma (dated by TCRdb to the late 2010s). This sample was sequenced with an Illumina HiSeq 2500. Starting from about 550 ng total RNA, TCRbeta-specific cDNA was produced by reverse transcription with a constant-region primer and ProtoScript II reverse transcriptase. Construction of the TCRbeta libraries relied on three nested rounds of multiplex PCR, following a slightly modified ARM-PCR procedure. Each of the first two PCR rounds ran for about 10 cycles using multiplex TRBV1-TRBV30 forward primers together with a Cbeta reverse primer. TCRdb's own reprocessing of the public reads used fastp at Q25 and MiXCR and kept productive beta chains. Rows matching on CDR3 protein sequence are summarized as one entry with the most common DNA and genes. The sample table lists about 99,000 distinct CDR3 sequences, more than 65% of them with a count of one. The biggest ten clones account for over 7.5% of the sample.

Total RNA and DNA were co-extracted without cell sorting from about 19-30 mg of bulk tissue using the AllPrep DNA/RNA mini kit. Material: liver tumor tissue from sampling region 5. What the cell subset or site label conveys for this sample: tumor region T5, tumor centre. All receptors come from a woman aged 55-75 years with primary liver carcinoma and hepatitis B virus infection.

Remarks on this clonotype: One base away lies a much larger clone, so this may be a sequencing read error. Likely a read error: the CDR3 ends without its conserved phenylalanine or tryptophan. This sequence joins TRBV5-1 and TRBJ1-4; the D is unclear. Germline loops: CDR1 SGHRS, CDR2 YFSETQ. The CDR3 contains 16 residues. The ends were cut back, 2 bases at V and 0 bases at J, with 11 bases in the middle. The CDR3, as DNA: TGCGCCAGCAGCTTACGGGTCGGGGCAACTAATGAAAAACTGTTTATT. Protein: CASSLRVGATNEKLFI.

With respect to this clonotype: One end of the junction varies from germline; a read error may be responsible. V usage is TRBV11-2 and J usage is TRBJ1-1; TRBD1 might be the D (6 bases). CDR1 and CDR2 from the germline V gene are SGHAT and FQNNGV. CDR3 length: 16 amino acids. The CDR3: CASSVSFLRGPIEAFF. In DNA form, the CDR3 reads TGCGCCAGCAGCGTATCATTCTTGCGGGGGCCCATAGAAGCTTTCTTT. The full variable domain, rest sourced from reference TRBV11-2 and TRBJ1-1, is EAGVAQSPRYKIIEKRQSVAFWCNPISGHATLYWYQQILGQGPKLLIQFQNNGVVDDSQLPKDRFSAERLKGVDSTLKIQPAKLEDSAVYLCASSVSFLRGPIEAFFGQGTRLTVV.

The chain carries TRBV28 and TRBJ2-6, with TRBD2 as a possible D gene (5 bases). The CDR3 length is 16 residues. Trimming left V 2 bases short and J 1 base short, with 9 bases between. The germline gives CDR1 MDHEN, CDR2 SYDVKM. The CDR3 reads CASSLPGVSGANVLTF. Here the CDR3 DNA reads TGTGCCAGCAGTTTACCCGGGGTGTCTGGGGCCAACGTCCTGACTTTC.

A note on this clonotype: Given a much more abundant clone one base away, this may be a read error. The chain couples TRBV10-3 to TRBJ2-7; D is undetermined. CDR1 and CDR2 from the germline V gene are ENHRY and SYGVKD. The CDR3 runs 14 residues. The V end lost 4 bases, the J end lost 3 bases, and 13 bases lay between the germline ends. The CDR3 is CAISVSGRSYEQYF. In nucleotides, the CDR3 is TGTGCCATCAGTGTGTCCGGGCGGAGCTACGAGCAGTACTTC.

This clonotype was recorded a few times. A clone one base away is much larger, so this may be a read error. This chain joins TRBV12-3 or TRBV12-4 and TRBJ2-2, with D maybe TRBD2 (5 bases). V lost 1 base to trimming and J lost 5 bases, with 8 bases between them. The CDR3 extends over 14 amino acids. CDR3 protein: CASSLVGATGELFF. DNA of the CDR3: TGTGCCAGCAGTTTAGTGGGAGCAACCGGGGAGCTGTTTTTT.

As for this clonotype: Germline and junction disagree at one end, which may indicate a read error. This chain links TRBV11-2 with TRBJ2-5; either TRBD1 or TRBD2 may fit D (5 bases each). Germline V gives CDR1 SGHAT, CDR2 FQNNGV. The CDR3 is made up of 13 amino acids. DNA for the CDR3: TGTGCCAGCAGTTTAGATAGGGGAGAGACCAAGTACTTC. It encodes CASSLDRGETKYF.

The chain links TRBV6-4 to TRBJ2-2; 9 bases fit TRBD1. Germline assignment: CDR1 MRHNA and CDR2 SNTAGT. The V segment lost 0 bases and the J segment 4 bases; nucleotides outside the gene matches: 0. The CDR3 has 15 residues. The CDR3 bases are TGTGCCAGCAGTGACTCGACAGGGGGCACCGGGGAGCTGTTTTTT. Translation: CASSDSTGGTGELFF.

This clonotype was recorded a few times. A single base separates this from a much larger clone, so it may be a read error. The chain combines TRBV12-3 or TRBV12-4 with TRBJ2-1; the D gene is possibly TRBD1 (6 bases). The CDR3 loop spans 13 amino acids. Here the CDR3 reads CASSTGQYSEQFF. The DNA of the CDR3 is TGTGCCAGCAGTACCGGACAGTACAGTGAGCAGTTCTTC.

This chain connects TRBV2 to TRBJ2-3; the D gene is possibly TRBD2 (6 bases). CDR3 length equals 13 residues. V gave up 7 bases and J gave up 2 bases, with 10 bases separating them. Per germline, CDR1 SNHLY and CDR2 FYNNEI. The CDR3 protein is CASMEGSTDTQYF. Here the CDR3 DNA reads TGTGCCAGCATGGAGGGATCCACAGATACGCAGTATTTT.

About this clonotype itself: A junction end diverges from the germline sequence, so it may reflect a read error. The chain carries TRBV12-3 or TRBV12-4 and TRBJ1-1, with D possibly matching TRBD1 (5 bases). The CDR3 totals 14 residues. The CDR3 DNA reads as TGTGCCAGCAGTTTGGCAGGGCTGTACACTGAAGCTTACTTT. It codes for CASSLAGLYTEAYF.

Comments on this clonotype: Germline and junction disagree at one end, which may indicate a read error. The chain has TRBV4-2 and TRBJ2-1, with a weak D call TRBD2 (6 bases). CDR1 and CDR2 from the germline V gene are LGHNA and YNFKEQ. The CDR3 runs 15 residues. The CDR3 sequence: CTSSQKGLGGYEQFF. In nucleotides, the CDR3 is TGTACCAGCAGCCAAAAGGGGCTGGGGGGATATGAGCAATTCTTC.

This clonotype occurred a few times. With a much larger clone just one base away, this may be a read error. This chain uses TRBV6-6 with TRBJ2-1; no definite D call. CDR3 length: 12 amino acids. Germline CDR1 is MNHNY and CDR2 is SVGAGI (reference sequence). The CDR3 DNA reads as TGTGCCAGCAGTTACCGAGACAATGAGCAGTCCTTC. It encodes CASSYRDNEQSF.

In this sample, this clonotype turned up a few times. The V call is TRBV6-5, the J call TRBJ2-5; 10 positions agree with TRBD1. Germline V gene lookup returns CDR1 MNHEY and CDR2 SVGAGI. With V trimmed by 8 bases and J by 5 bases, 11 bases remained unmatched. The CDR3 is 15 residues long. The CDR3 nucleotides are TGTGCCAGCGGTGACCAGACAGGGGGCCGGGAGACCCAGTACTTC. This gives the protein CASGDQTGGRETQYF.

This clonotype was picked up many times. The rearrangement uses TRBV29-1 and TRBJ2-7; 9 bases match TRBD2. Per the germline V gene, CDR1 is SQVTM and CDR2 is ANQGSEA. V was clipped by 4 bases and J by 5 bases; unmatched bases: 9. This CDR3 is 14 amino acids long. The CDR3 nucleotides read TGCAGCGTTGTAGGCGGGAGGGGAGTCGACGAGCAGTACTTC. It translates to CSVVGGRGVDEQYF.